These 8 T cell receptor beta chains were sequenced from one sample in a study of beta chain features in type 1 diabetes. Findings and caveats of the study: Shorter TCRB CDR3s, moderately but significantly so, marked every one of the four CD4+ subsets in Type 1 diabetes patients.

Antigens for these TCRs are unknown. Expressed TCRB transcripts were sequenced after all isolated RNA was converted to cDNA. Sequenced by immunoSEQ multiplex PCR; TCRdb stores in-frame clones only, minus some. Of some 370,000 clones listed, around 10% are singletons. Sequenced input: central memory CD4+ T cells from blood. The receptors stem from a man in his thirties or forties with type 1 diabetes.

The gene calls are TRBV5-5 and TRBJ2-7; either TRBD1 or TRBD2 may fit D (5 bases each). The CDR3 loop spans 13 amino acids. The germline V and J ends were trimmed by 3 bases and 3 bases, with 10 bases remaining between them. Per germline, CDR1 SGHKS and CDR2 YYEKEE (reference sequence). The DNA for the CDR3 is TGTGCCAGCAGCTGGGCGAGGGGCTACGAGCAGTACTTC. It yields the protein CASSWARGYEQYF.

J is TRBJ2-2 and V is TRBV18; tentatively, D is TRBD2 (5 bases). Germline V gene sequence: CDR1 KGHSH, CDR2 LQKENI. The CDR3 totals 16 residues. The ends were cut back, 2 bases at V and 5 bases at J, with 15 bases in the middle. DNA of the CDR3: TGTGCCAGCTCACCAAGGATGTCTAGCACTACCGGGGAGCTGTTTTTT. Encoded protein: CASSPRMSSTTGELFF.

This clone was seen a handful of times. The V gene is TRBV9, the J gene TRBJ2-5, with D perhaps assigned TRBD1 or TRBD2 (5 bases each). V was clipped by 4 bases and J by 4 bases, with 17 bases between them. CDR1 and CDR2 (germline): SGDLS, YYNGEE. This CDR3 spans 15 amino acids. The CDR3 region has the DNA TGTGCCAGCAGCCCCCAGGGACCTGGGGGAGAGACCCAGTACTTC. Translating it yields CASSPQGPGGETQYF.

The table lists this clone with a few counts. V gene TRBV7-3 combines with J gene TRBJ2-5, with D unresolved. There are 15 residues in the CDR3. CDR1 is SGHTA, CDR2 FQGTGA, per germline. Trimming cost V 2 bases and J 4 bases, with 14 bases left between them. CDR3 sequence (DNA): TGTGCCAGCAGCTTAGTCGCAGACCCAGGAGAGACCCAGTACTTC. Translated, it gives CASSLVADPGETQYF.

This clone was detected only a few times. The gene calls are TRBV9 and TRBJ2-1; TRBD2 matches 10 bases. This CDR3 spans 15 amino acids. The V segment lost 3 bases and the J segment 2 bases; nucleotides outside the gene matches: 2. CDR1 is SGDLS and CDR2 is YYNGEE in the germline V gene. CDR3 region: CASSASGRAYNEQFF. The CDR3, as DNA: TGTGCCAGCAGCGCGAGCGGGAGGGCCTACAATGAGCAGTTCTTC.

CDR3 in amino acids: CASSLGQGGYYEQYF. In nucleotides, the CDR3 is TGTGCCAGCAGCTTGGGACAGGGGGGATACTACGAGCAGTACTTC. V usage is TRBV5-6 and J usage is TRBJ2-7; 9 bases are shared with TRBD1. Germline trimming cut 0 bases from V and 3 bases from J; bases unmatched to any gene: 4. The CDR3 consists of 15 residues. The germline gives CDR1 SGHDT, CDR2 YYEEEE. Using reference TRBV5-6 and TRBJ2-7 for the parts outside the CDR3, the full variable domain is DAGVTQSPTHLIKTRGQQVTLRCSPKSGHDTVSWYQQALGQGPQFIFQYYEEEERQRGNFPDRFSGHQFPNYSSELNVNALLLGDSALYLCASSLGQGGYYEQYFGPGTRLTVT.

This clone has more than one count but fewer than ten. The V gene is TRBV5-1, the J gene TRBJ1-2; no reliable D call. Trimming removed 0 bases at V and 7 bases at J, with 13 bases between. The CDR3 is 14 residues long. CDR1 and CDR2 from the germline V gene are SGHRS and YFSETQ. CDR3: CASSLEGREAGYTF. DNA for the CDR3: TGCGCCAGCAGCTTGGAAGGGCGGGAGGCTGGCTACACCTTC.

The chain employs TRBV7-6 and TRBJ1-1; D might be TRBD1 (5 bases). CDR3 size: 16 residues. With 1 base removed from V and 4 bases from J, the gap between germline ends came to 16 bases. CDR1 and CDR2 (germline): SGHVS, FNYEAQ. This CDR3 reads CASSLEGGRESTEAFF. In DNA form, the CDR3 reads TGTGCCAGCAGCTTAGAGGGCGGCAGGGAGAGCACTGAAGCTTTCTTT.